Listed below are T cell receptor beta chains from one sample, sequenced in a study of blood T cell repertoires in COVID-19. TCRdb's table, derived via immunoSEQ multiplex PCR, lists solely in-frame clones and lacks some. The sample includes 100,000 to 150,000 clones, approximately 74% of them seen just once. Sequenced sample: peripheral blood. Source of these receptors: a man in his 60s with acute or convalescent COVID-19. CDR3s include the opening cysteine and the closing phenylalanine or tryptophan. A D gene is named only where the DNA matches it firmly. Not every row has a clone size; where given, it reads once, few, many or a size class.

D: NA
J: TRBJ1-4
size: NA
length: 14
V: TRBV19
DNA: TGTGCCAGCAACCGAGGCGGCCGAGATGAAAAACTGTTTTTT
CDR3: CASNRGGRDEKLFF

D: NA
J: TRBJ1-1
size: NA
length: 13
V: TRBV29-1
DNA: TGCAGCGTTGTGGCACACATGAACACTGAAGCTTTCTTT
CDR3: CSVVAHMNTEAFF

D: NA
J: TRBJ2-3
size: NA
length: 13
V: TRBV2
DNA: TGTGCCAGCAGGCCCAGGGTCACAGATACGCAGTATTTT
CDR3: CASRPRVTDTQYF

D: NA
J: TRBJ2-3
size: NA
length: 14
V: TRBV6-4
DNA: TGTGCCAGCAGTGACAAGGGGGACACAGATACGCAGTATTTT
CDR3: CASSDKGDTDTQYF

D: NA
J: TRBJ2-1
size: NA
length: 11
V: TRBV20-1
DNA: TGCAGTGCTCTCGGGGAAAATGAGCAGTTCTTC
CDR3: CSALGENEQFF

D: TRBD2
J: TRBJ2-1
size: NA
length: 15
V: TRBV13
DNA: TGTGCCAGCAGCTTAGGGACTAGCGGCTACAATGAGCAGTTCTTC
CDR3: CASSLGTSGYNEQFF

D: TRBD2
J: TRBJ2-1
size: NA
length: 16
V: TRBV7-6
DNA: TGTGCCAGCAGCTCTAGCGGAATCCGGGGTGGGGTTGAGCAGTTCTTC
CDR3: CASSSSGIRGGVEQFF

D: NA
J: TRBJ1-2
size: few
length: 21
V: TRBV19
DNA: TGTGCCAGTAGTATACGGCAAGAGGGGGAAGGGCAGGGGAACTTTAACTATGGCTACACCTTC
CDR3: CASSIRQEGEGQGNFNYGYTF

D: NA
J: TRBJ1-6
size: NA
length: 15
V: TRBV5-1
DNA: TGCGCCAGCAGCTTGGTCGCCAGGTCCAATTCACCCCTCCACTTT
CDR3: CASSLVARSNSPLHF

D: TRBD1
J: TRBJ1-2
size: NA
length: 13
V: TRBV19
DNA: TGTGCCAGTAGTCGGGACAGGGGGCTTGGCTACACCTTC
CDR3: CASSRDRGLGYTF

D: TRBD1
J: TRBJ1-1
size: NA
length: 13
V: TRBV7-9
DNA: TGTGCCAGCAGCTTAGGACAGGGGACTGAAGCTTTCTTT
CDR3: CASSLGQGTEAFF

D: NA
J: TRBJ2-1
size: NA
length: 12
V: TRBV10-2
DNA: TGCGCCAGCAGTGACCTATTGAATGAGCAGTTCTTC
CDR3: CASSDLLNEQFF

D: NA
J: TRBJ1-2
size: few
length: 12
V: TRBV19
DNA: TGTGCCAGTAGGTCGGGATTATATGGCTACACCTTC
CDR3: CASRSGLYGYTF

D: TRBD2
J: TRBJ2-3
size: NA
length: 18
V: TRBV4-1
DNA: TGCGCCAGCAGCCAAGATATCCAGACTAGCGGGATTTCAGATACGCAGTATTTT
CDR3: CASSQDIQTSGISDTQYF

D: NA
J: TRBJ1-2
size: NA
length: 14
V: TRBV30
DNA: TGTGCCTGGAGTGCGGGGTCTGGGTACTATGGCTACACCTTC
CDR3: CAWSAGSGYYGYTF